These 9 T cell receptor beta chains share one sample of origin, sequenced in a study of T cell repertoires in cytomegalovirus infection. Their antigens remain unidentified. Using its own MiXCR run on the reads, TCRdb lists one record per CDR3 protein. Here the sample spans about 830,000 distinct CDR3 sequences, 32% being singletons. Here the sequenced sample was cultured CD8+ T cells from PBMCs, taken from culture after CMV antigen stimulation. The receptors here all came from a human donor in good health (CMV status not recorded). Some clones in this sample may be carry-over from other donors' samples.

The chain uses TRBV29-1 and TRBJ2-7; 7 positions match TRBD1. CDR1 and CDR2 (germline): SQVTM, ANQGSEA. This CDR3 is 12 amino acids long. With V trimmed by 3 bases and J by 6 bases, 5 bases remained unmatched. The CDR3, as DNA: TGCAGCGTTGATCAGGGGGAACGCGAGCAGTACTTC. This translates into CSVDQGEREQYF.

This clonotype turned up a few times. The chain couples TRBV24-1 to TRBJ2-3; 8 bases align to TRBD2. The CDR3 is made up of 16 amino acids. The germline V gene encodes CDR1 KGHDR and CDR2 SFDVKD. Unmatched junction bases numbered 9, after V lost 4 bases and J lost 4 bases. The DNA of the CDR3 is TGTGCCACCAGTGAGCCGGGGGGGCCGGTGGCAGATACGCAGTATTTT. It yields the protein CATSEPGGPVADTQYF.

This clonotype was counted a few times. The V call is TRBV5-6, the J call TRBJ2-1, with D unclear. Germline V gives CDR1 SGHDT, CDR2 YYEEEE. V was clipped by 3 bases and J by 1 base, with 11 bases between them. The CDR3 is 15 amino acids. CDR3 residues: CASSSLGRSYNEQFF. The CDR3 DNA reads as TGTGCCAGCAGCTCGCTGGGCAGGTCCTACAATGAGCAGTTCTTC.

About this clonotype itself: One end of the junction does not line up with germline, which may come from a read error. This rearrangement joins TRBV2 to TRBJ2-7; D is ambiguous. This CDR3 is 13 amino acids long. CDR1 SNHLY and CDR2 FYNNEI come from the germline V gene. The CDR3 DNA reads TGTGCCAACAGTGATGAGAGCTCCTACGAGCAGTACTTC. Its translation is CANSDESSYEQYF. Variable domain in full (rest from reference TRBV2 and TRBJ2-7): EPEVTQTPSHQVTQMGQEVILRCVPISNHLYFYWYRQILGQKVEFLVSFYNNEISEKSEIFDDQFSVERPDGSNFTLKIRSTKLEDSAMYFCANSDESSYEQYFGPGTRLTVT.

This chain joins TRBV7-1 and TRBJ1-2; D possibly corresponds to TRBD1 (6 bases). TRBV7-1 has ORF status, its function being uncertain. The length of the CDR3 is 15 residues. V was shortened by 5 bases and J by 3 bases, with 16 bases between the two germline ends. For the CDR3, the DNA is TGTGCCAGCAGCGAATACACAGGGAGGGACTATGGCTACACCTTC. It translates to CASSEYTGRDYGYTF.

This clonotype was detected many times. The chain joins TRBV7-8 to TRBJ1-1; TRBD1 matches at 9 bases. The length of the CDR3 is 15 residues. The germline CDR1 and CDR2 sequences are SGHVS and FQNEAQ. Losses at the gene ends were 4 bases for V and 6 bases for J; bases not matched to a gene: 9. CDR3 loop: CASSWGTGGRAEAFF. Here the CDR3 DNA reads TGTGCCAGCAGCTGGGGTACAGGGGGCCGGGCTGAAGCTTTCTTT.

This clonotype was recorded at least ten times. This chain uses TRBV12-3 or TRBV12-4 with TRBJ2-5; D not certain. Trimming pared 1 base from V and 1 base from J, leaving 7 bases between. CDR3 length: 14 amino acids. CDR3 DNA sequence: TGTGCCAGCAGTTTAGGGCATCTCCAAGAGACCCAGTACTTC. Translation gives CASSLGHLQETQYF.

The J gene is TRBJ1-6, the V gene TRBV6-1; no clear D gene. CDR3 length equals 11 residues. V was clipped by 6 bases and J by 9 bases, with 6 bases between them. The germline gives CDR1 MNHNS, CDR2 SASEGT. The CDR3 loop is CASRLLSPLHF. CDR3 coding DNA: TGTGCCAGCAGACTTCTTTCACCCCTCCACTTT.

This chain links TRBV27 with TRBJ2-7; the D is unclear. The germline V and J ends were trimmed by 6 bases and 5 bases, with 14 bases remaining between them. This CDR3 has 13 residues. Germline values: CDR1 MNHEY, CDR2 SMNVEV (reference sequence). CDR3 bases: TGTGCCAGCAGCCCCGACGGACCTCACGAGCAGTACTTC. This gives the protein CASSPDGPHEQYF.